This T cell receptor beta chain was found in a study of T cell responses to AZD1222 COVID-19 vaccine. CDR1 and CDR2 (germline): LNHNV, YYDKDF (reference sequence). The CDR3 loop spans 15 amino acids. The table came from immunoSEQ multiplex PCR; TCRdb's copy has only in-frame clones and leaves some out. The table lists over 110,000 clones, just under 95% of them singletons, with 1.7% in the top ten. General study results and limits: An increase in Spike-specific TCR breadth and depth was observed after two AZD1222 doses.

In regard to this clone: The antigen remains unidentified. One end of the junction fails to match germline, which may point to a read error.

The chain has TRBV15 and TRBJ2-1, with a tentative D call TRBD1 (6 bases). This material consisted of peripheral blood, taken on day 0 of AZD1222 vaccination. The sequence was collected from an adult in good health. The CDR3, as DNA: TGTGCCACCAGCGGAGACAGGAGCTCCTACAATGAGCAGTTCTTC. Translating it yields CATSGDRSSYNEQFF. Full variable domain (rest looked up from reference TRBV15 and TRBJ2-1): DAMVIQNPRYQVTQFGKPVTLSCSQTLNHNVMYWYQQKSSQAPKLLFHYYDKDFNNEADTPDNFQSRRPNTSFCFLDIRSPGLGDTAMYLCATSGDRSSYNEQFFGPGTRLTVL.